One and the same sample provided the 10 T cell receptor beta chains below, sequenced in a study of human T cells and chemical hapten exposure. TCRdb fed the RACE reads into MiXCR, producing one record per CDR3 protein. Among some 250,000 distinct CDR3 sequences listed, around 7.3% were seen once. Described time point: pre-sensitization, week 0. Specified treatment: therapeutic diphenylcyclopropenone sensitization with weekly scalp DPC. The sequenced sample was whole blood, obtained in connection with sensitization to the hapten diphenylcyclopropenone (DPC). The origin of the receptors is a young man with alopecia areata. Some clones in this sample may be carry-over from other donors' samples.

This clonotype has only a few counts. V is TRBV4-1 and J is TRBJ1-4; D unclear. CDR3 length equals 14 residues. Germline values: CDR1 MGHRA, CDR2 YSYEKL. V lost 0 bases and J lost 8, with 10 bases in between. The CDR3 sequence: CASSQDWGKEKLFF. The CDR3, as DNA: TGCGCCAGCAGCCAAGATTGGGGAAAGGAAAAACTGTTTTTT.

This clonotype was observed many times. The gene calls are TRBV7-9 and TRBJ1-2; D is undetermined. The V gene lost 4 bases and the J gene lost 6 bases, with 21 bases spanning the gap. CDR3 size: 16 residues. In germline, CDR1 is SEHNR, CDR2 FQNEAQ (reference sequence). The CDR3: CASSSTPDGSRDGYTF. CDR3 in DNA: TGTGCCAGCAGCTCTACCCCAGACGGGAGTCGAGATGGCTACACCTTC.

CDR3 residues: CAGVRRGGGEKLFF. CDR3 coding DNA: TGTGCCGGCGTCCGAAGGGGCGGAGGAGAAAAACTGTTTTTT. The V and J genes are TRBV6-1 and TRBJ1-4, with D possibly TRBD1 on 5 matching bases. The CDR3 covers 14 residues. Trimming left V 11 bases short and J 8 bases short, with 21 bases between. Germline values: CDR1 MNHNS, CDR2 SASEGT.

This clonotype has a count of ten or more. The chain uses TRBV9 and TRBJ2-3; no clear D. The CDR3 is made up of 15 amino acids. Germline CDR1 is SGDLS and CDR2 is YYNGEE. With 0 bases removed from V and 5 bases from J, the gap between germline ends came to 13 bases. The CDR3 region has the DNA TGTGCCAGCAGCGTAGGCTCCATTCCTAAAGATACGCAGTATTTT. Encoded protein: CASSVGSIPKDTQYF.

This clonotype was seen at least ten times. V and J are TRBV9 and TRBJ2-7, with 7 bases aligning to TRBD2. The germline V gene has CDR1 SGDLS and CDR2 YYNGEE. With 0 bases clipped from V and 1 base from J, the junction kept 1 base outside the gene matches. This CDR3 has 14 amino acids. In nucleotides, the CDR3 is TGTGCCAGCAGCGTAGAGGGAGGGTCCTACGAGCAGTACTTC. Protein: CASSVEGGSYEQYF.

This clonotype appeared a few times. This chain links TRBV14 with TRBJ2-7; TRBD1 matches 7 bases. This CDR3 spans 14 amino acids. J was trimmed by 2 bases and V by 1 base; bases with no gene match: 2. Germline loops: CDR1 SGHDN, CDR2 FVKESK. CDR3 loop: CASSQGTGPYEQYV. CDR3 nucleotide sequence: TGTGCCAGCAGCCAAGGGACAGGTCCCTACGAGCAGTACGTC.

CDR3 amino acids: CASFTRGTGDYEQYF. The CDR3 DNA is TGTGCCAGCTTTACCCGAGGGACAGGGGACTACGAGCAGTACTTC. V usage is TRBV6-2 or TRBV6-3 and J usage is TRBJ2-7; 10 nucleotides align to TRBD1. Per the germline V gene, CDR1 is MNHEY and CDR2 is SVGEGT. The length of the CDR3 is 15 residues. With 8 bases clipped from V and 3 bases from J, the junction kept 10 bases outside the gene matches.

This clonotype was counted a few times. V is TRBV27 and J is TRBJ2-1; D unclear. The CDR3 length is 15 residues. From germline, CDR1 is MNHEY and CDR2 SMNVEV (reference sequence). The germline V and J ends were trimmed by 7 bases and 7 bases, with 20 bases remaining between them. The CDR3 protein is CASTLYADGRNEQFF. The CDR3 region has the DNA TGTGCCAGCACCCTTTACGCGGACGGTCGGAATGAGCAGTTCTTC.

This clonotype was seen only a few times. The rearrangement uses TRBV3-1 and TRBJ1-1; D unclear. This CDR3 comprises 13 residues. Germline lookup yields CDR1 LGHDT and CDR2 YNNKEL (reference sequence). Deletions cut 8 bases from V and 5 bases from J, with 15 bases between. The CDR3 sequence is CASATGDGTEAFF. CDR3 DNA sequence: TGTGCCAGCGCGACGGGTGACGGGACTGAAGCTTTCTTT.

This clonotype was detected only a few times. V and J are TRBV5-1 and TRBJ2-2; D might be TRBD1 (6 bases). CDR3 length: 15 amino acids. Germline CDR1 is SGHRS and CDR2 is YFSETQ. Trimming took 7 bases from V and 0 from J, leaving 13 bases between them. The CDR3 DNA sequence: TGCGCCAGCTCCACAGGGCTCCCGAACACCGGGGAGCTGTTTTTT. Its protein product is CASSTGLPNTGELFF.